This entry is about one T cell receptor beta chain. Its antigen is unknown. These data are taken from a study of cytomegalovirus exposure and HLA in healthy donors. On the study more broadly: Drawn from HLA-typed donors, roughly 87 million unique TCRs were held in an early data release. Overall study findings and caveats: TRBV6-2, TRBV6-3 and some other V segments were unresolvable in 87-base-pair reads. Analyses of presence/absence relied on an assumption of roughly uniform sequencing depth across donors.

PCR used 60 Vbeta primers and 13 Jbeta primers. Method: immunoSEQ multiplex PCR; TCRdb's copy keeps in-frame clones and lacks some. The sample has around 160,000 clones; roughly 79% are singletons. This CDR3 contains 15 residues. Trimming stripped 1 base from V and 6 bases from J, with 12 bases between. Looked up from germline, CDR1 is MNHNS and CDR2 is SASEGT. All donors participated as healthy donors of bone marrow. The receptor comes from a woman aged 40 to 50 in good health and CMV-seropositive. This chain joins TRBV6-1 and TRBJ1-4; D possibly corresponds to TRBD1 (6 bases). The sequenced sample was PBMCs. For the CDR3, the DNA is TGTGCCAGCAGTGAAGAGACAGGCCTACATGAAAAACTGTTTTTT. Its protein is CASSEETGLHEKLFF.